This T cell receptor (beta chain) originates from a study of blood T cell repertoires in COVID-19. This CDR3 contains 14 residues. The V gene end was trimmed by 7 bases and the J gene end by 4 bases; junction bases not matched to a gene: 8. Germline CDR1 and CDR2: SQVTM and ANQGSEA. Libraries were prepared by immunoSEQ multiplex PCR; TCRdb keeps only in-frame clonotypes and omits some of them. The repertoire holds about 250,000 clones, with about 83% as singletons. The V gene is TRBV29-1, the J gene TRBJ2-1, with TRBD2 matching over 9 bases. The clonotype was recovered from an elderly woman with COVID-19, enrolled during active disease. The sample was peripheral blood. The CDR3 DNA is TGCAGCGGAGGCCTAGCGGGGTTATACAATGAGCAGTTCTTC. Encoded protein: CSGGLAGLYNEQFF.